This T cell receptor beta chain was observed in a study of cytomegalovirus exposure and HLA in healthy donors. TCRdb's table, derived via immunoSEQ multiplex PCR, lists solely in-frame clones and lacks some. The profile shows over 250,000 clones, just over 85% of them singletons. The CDR3 runs 12 residues. From germline, CDR1 is SGHVS and CDR2 FQNEAQ. Trimming stripped 5 bases from V and 6 bases from J, with 7 bases between. With regard to this clone: Antigen: not known.

Notes on the study in general: With high specificity and sensitivity, the classifier reportedly diagnosed cytomegalovirus status.

This chain links TRBV7-8 with TRBJ2-2; D is ambiguous. Sequencing was done on a sample of PBMCs. This clonotype originated in a woman under 30 in good health and CMV-seronegative. CDR3 sequence: CASSPMAGELFF. The CDR3 DNA follows: TGTGCCAGCAGCCCTATGGCCGGGGAGCTGTTTTTT.